This entry lists 17 T cell receptor beta chains sequenced from one sample in a study of T-cell memory formation after mild COVID-19. TCRdb analysed the 5' RACE reads with MiXCR anew, one entry per CDR3 protein. Seen here are about 130,000 distinct CDR3 sequences, around 15% observed once, and the top ten hold approximately 5.2%. Material for sequencing was PBMCs or a T cell subset sorted from them (not recorded which). The receptors derive from a man between 18 and 29 years old who had mild COVID-19 (a few samples of this study predate the infection). Cell type and time point are not known.

The chain is built from TRBV10-3 and TRBJ2-3, with 11 bases that match TRBD1. V shed 2 bases and J 5 bases; nucleotides not matched to a gene: 3. From germline, CDR1 is ENHRY and CDR2 SYGVKD. This CDR3 has 15 residues. CDR3 bases: TGTGCCATCAGTGAGCTGGGACAGGGGGGAGATACGCAGTATTTT. It specifies CAISELGQGGDTQYF.

The chain links TRBV5-4 to TRBJ2-7; a possible D gene is TRBD1 (5 bases). Germline V gives CDR1 SGHNT, CDR2 YYREEE (reference sequence). V shed 1 base and J shed 6 bases, with 11 bases lying between them. The CDR3 contains 13 residues. CDR3 nucleotides: TGTGCCAGCAGCTTGAATCAGGGAACCGAGCAGTACTTC. It yields the protein CASSLNQGTEQYF.

A word on this clonotype: A read error is possible here, since a much larger clone lies one base away. The CDR3 sequence: CTSSLAPLNEQYF. The CDR3 DNA sequence: TGCACCAGCAGCTTGGCTCCCCTAAATGAGCAGTACTTC. The rearrangement uses TRBV5-1 and TRBJ2-7, with unresolved D. The CDR3 consists of 13 residues. Germline V CDR1 and CDR2: SGHRS, YFSETQ.

This clonotype came up a few times. The V call is TRBV5-1, the J call TRBJ1-3; 9 bases align to TRBD1. With V trimmed by 4 bases and J by 1 base, 6 bases remained unmatched. The CDR3 extends over 16 amino acids. CDR1 and CDR2 from the germline V gene are SGHRS and YFSETQ. CDR3 in amino acids: CASSGTGTGSGNTIYF. Here the CDR3 DNA reads TGCGCCAGCAGCGGGACCGGGACAGGGTCTGGAAACACCATATATTTT.

V gene TRBV6-5 combines with J gene TRBJ2-1; D may be TRBD2 (5 bases). Germline V gene data show CDR1 as MNHEY and CDR2 as SVGAGI. V gave up 6 bases and J gave up 10 bases, with 16 bases separating them. This CDR3 contains 13 residues. The CDR3 sequence: CASSNKLEREQFF. The CDR3 DNA is TGTGCCAGCAGCAATAAACTAGAACGGGAGCAGTTCTTC.

This clonotype was counted a few times. The chain joins TRBV7-9 to TRBJ2-3; D might be TRBD2 (6 bases). The germline CDR1 and CDR2 sequences are SEHNR and FQNEAQ (reference sequence). V shed 5 bases and J shed 0 bases, with 12 bases lying between them. The CDR3 has 15 residues. As DNA, the CDR3 is TGTGCCAGCAGCCCGGAGGGGCGAAGCACAGATACGCAGTATTTT. This sequence encodes CASSPEGRSTDTQYF.

The rearrangement links TRBV25-1 to TRBJ2-7; 8 nucleotides line up with TRBD1. Germline V gives CDR1 MGHDK, CDR2 SYGVNS. Trimming removed 2 bases from V and 0 bases from J; junction bases left unmatched: 0. The CDR3 runs 14 residues. This CDR3 reads CASSEDRGSYEQYF. CDR3 bases: TGTGCCAGCAGTGAAGACAGGGGCTCCTACGAGCAGTACTTC.

J is TRBJ1-3 and V is TRBV5-6, with 8 bases fitting TRBD1. This CDR3 spans 16 amino acids. J lost 3 bases, V lost 2 bases, and 7 bases had no gene match. Germline values: CDR1 SGHDT, CDR2 YYEEEE. The CDR3 loop is CASSFWTGNIGNTIYF. Written as DNA, the CDR3 is TGTGCCAGCAGCTTTTGGACAGGGAATATTGGAAACACCATATATTTT.

CDR3 sequence (DNA): TGTGCCAGGAATCGGGGGCTCATCTCTGGGGCCAACGTCCTGACTTTC. This codes for CARNRGLISGANVLTF. The chain combines TRBV25-1 with TRBJ2-6; D is possibly TRBD1 or TRBD2 (6 bases each). This CDR3 has 16 amino acids. From germline, CDR1 is MGHDK and CDR2 SYGVNS. Trimming removed 9 bases from V and 0 bases from J, with 15 bases in between.

This clonotype occurred a few times. The genes are TRBV5-6 and TRBJ2-5, with D uncertain. Between the trimmed V and J ends, which lost 3 bases and 8 bases, there was a span of 8 bases. The CDR3 is 11 residues long. Per the germline V gene, CDR1 is SGHDT and CDR2 is YYEEEE. CDR3: CASSSPVTQYF. The CDR3 bases are TGTGCCAGCAGCTCCCCCGTCACCCAGTACTTC.

This clonotype was counted between two and nine times. The chain recombines TRBV7-9 with TRBJ1-5; 8 bases align to TRBD1. The CDR3 totals 17 residues. CDR1 is SEHNR, CDR2 FQNEAQ, per germline (reference sequence). V shed 5 bases and J 2 bases; nucleotides not matched to a gene: 11. This chain's CDR3 is CASSPGGGSGGNQPQHF. The CDR3 region has the DNA TGTGCCAGCAGCCCAGGGGGCGGCAGCGGAGGCAATCAGCCCCAGCATTTT. The entire variable domain, with the rest obtained from reference TRBV7-9 and TRBJ1-5, is as follows: DTGVSQNPRHKITKRGQNVTFRCDPISEHNRLYWYRQTLGQGPEFLTYFQNEAQLEKSRLLSDRFSAERPKGSFSTLEIQRTEQGDSAMYLCASSPGGGSGGNQPQHFGDGTRLSIL.

The chain recombines TRBV12-3 or TRBV12-4 with TRBJ2-6; no firm D call. Trimming pared 7 bases from V and 3 bases from J, leaving 10 bases between. This CDR3 spans 14 amino acids. CDR3 sequence (DNA): TGTGCCAGCAAGTCTCTTGGTGGGGCCAACGTCCTGACTTTC. It translates to CASKSLGGANVLTF.

This clonotype was seen more than once but under ten times. V and J are TRBV6-5 and TRBJ1-2; tentative D call: TRBD1 (5 bases). The CDR3 spans 16 residues. Between the trimmed V and J ends, which lost 0 bases and 4 bases, there was a span of 15 bases. Per germline, CDR1 MNHEY and CDR2 SVGAGI. The CDR3: CASSYSKGGVSYGYTF. CDR3 in DNA: TGTGCCAGCAGTTACTCGAAGGGAGGGGTTTCCTATGGCTACACCTTC.

A few counts support this clonotype. The V call is TRBV5-1, the J call TRBJ2-3, with 14 bases that match TRBD2. V was pared by 4 bases and J by 3 bases, with 13 bases of the junction left unmatched. Germline CDR1 SGHRS, CDR2 YFSETQ. The CDR3 is 19 residues long. DNA of the CDR3: TGCGCCAGCAGCGGCGGACTAGCGGGAGGAATGGCGGGGACAGATACGCAGTATTTT. Amino acids: CASSGGLAGGMAGTDTQYF.

This clonotype was counted between two and nine times. The rearrangement uses TRBV7-3 and TRBJ1-1; D is perhaps TRBD1 (6 bases). This CDR3 has 14 amino acids. Trimming pared 4 bases from V and 4 bases from J, leaving 13 bases between. In germline, CDR1 is SGHTA, CDR2 FQGTGA. This CDR3 is CASSSTQGSTEAFF. In DNA, the CDR3 is TGTGCCAGCAGCTCTACACAGGGAAGCACTGAAGCTTTCTTT.

The gene calls are TRBV5-1 and TRBJ2-5, with D possibly called TRBD1 or TRBD2 (5 bases each). This CDR3 is 14 amino acids long. Trimming stripped 4 bases from V and 1 base from J, with 11 bases between. The germline V gene encodes CDR1 SGHRS and CDR2 YFSETQ. The CDR3 sequence: CASSNGDAQETQYF. DNA for the CDR3: TGCGCCAGCAGCAACGGGGACGCCCAAGAGACCCAGTACTTC.

This clonotype was observed a few times. The chain has TRBV2 and TRBJ1-2; the D is unclear. Trimming removed 6 bases from V and 6 bases from J, with 8 bases in between. The germline gives CDR1 SNHLY, CDR2 FYNNEI. CDR3 length: 11 amino acids. DNA for the CDR3: TGTGCCAGCAGCTTCAGAGATGGCTACACCTTC. This encodes CASSFRDGYTF.